This T cell receptor (beta chain) was captured by sequencing in a study of blood T cells in healthy people across ages. Donors were healthy Caucasian individuals from Russia aged about 6 to 100. Using a J-beta primer mix together with a sample-barcoded 5' primer, a second PCR was run for roughly 6 to 12 cycles. Each CDR3 protein is one row after TCRdb ran MiXCR on the 5' RACE reads. The sample lists about 970,000 distinct CDR3 sequences, 51% occurring once. Sequencing was carried out using blood. The receptor was derived from a woman aged 60-75 years in good health.

This chain's CDR3 is CASSYGSGSSYEQYF. In nucleotides, the CDR3 is TGTGCCAGCAGTTACGGTAGCGGGAGCTCCTACGAGCAGTACTTC. The chain joins TRBV6-2 or TRBV6-3 to TRBJ2-7; 9 bases line up with TRBD2. The CDR3 runs 15 residues. CDR1 MNHEY and CDR2 SVGEGT come from the germline V gene. J lost 0 bases, V lost 2 bases, and 2 bases had no gene match.